A selection of T cell receptor beta chains follows, all from one sample in a study of PD-1 blockade in mismatch repair-deficient tumors. Generated by immunoSEQ multiplex PCR, the TCRdb table keeps only in-frame clones and is missing some. The sample records more than 15,000 clones, about 86% being singletons. The starting material was PBMCs, obtained 4 weeks after starting pembrolizumab. The receptors originated from an adult with mismatch repair-deficient cancer. CDR3s leave out the opening cysteine and the closing phenylalanine or tryptophan. The order of the fields is clone size, J gene, V gene, CDR3 protein. Clone size is not always given. Where it is, it says once, few, many or a class for expanded clones.

>.|TRBJ2-7|TRBV7-9
ASSLGTGQSRTHEQY
>.|TRBJ1-4|TRBV5-1
ASSLMPQGPEKLF
>.|TRBJ1-1|TRBV6-4
ASRTNGQGAITEAF
>.|TRBJ2-1|TRBV21-1
ASSMTSGCMDEQF
>.|TRBJ2-7|TRBV28
ASSLGGRAVREQY
>.|TRBJ2-1|TRBV27
ASTLLGTSSLNEQF
>.|TRBJ1-2|TRBV27
ASSPTRDRGGYGYT
>.|TRBJ2-2|TRBV30
AWVPAGGTGELF
>.|TRBJ1-2|TRBV7-9
ASSLEQGLYYGYT
>.|TRBJ2-1|TRBV28
ASSGGQSSSYNEQF
>.|TRBJ2-2|TRBV5-4
ASRFLGQGLLNTGELF
>once|TRBJ2-1|TRBV9
ASSVDGGTYNEQF
>.|TRBJ1-1|TRBV19
ASSIVAGGNTEAF
>once|TRBJ2-1|TRBV7-2
ASSFRGGYNEQF
>once|TRBJ2-3|TRBV7-9
ASSIGTSGSPQY